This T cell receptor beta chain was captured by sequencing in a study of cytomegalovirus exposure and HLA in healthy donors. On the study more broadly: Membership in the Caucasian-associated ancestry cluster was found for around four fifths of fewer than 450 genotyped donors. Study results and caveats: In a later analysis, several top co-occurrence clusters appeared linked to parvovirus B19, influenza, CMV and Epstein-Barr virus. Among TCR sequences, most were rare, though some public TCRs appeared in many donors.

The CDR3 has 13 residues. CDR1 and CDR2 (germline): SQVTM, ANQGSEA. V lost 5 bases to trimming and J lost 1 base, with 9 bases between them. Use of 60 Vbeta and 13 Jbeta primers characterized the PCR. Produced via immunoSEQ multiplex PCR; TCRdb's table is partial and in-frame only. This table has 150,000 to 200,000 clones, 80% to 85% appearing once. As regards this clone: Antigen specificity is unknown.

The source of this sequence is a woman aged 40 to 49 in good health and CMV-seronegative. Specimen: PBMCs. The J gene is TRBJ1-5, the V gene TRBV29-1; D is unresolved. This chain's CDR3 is CSVTEGSNQPQHF. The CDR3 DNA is TGCAGCGTTACGGAGGGAAGCAATCAGCCCCAGCATTTT.